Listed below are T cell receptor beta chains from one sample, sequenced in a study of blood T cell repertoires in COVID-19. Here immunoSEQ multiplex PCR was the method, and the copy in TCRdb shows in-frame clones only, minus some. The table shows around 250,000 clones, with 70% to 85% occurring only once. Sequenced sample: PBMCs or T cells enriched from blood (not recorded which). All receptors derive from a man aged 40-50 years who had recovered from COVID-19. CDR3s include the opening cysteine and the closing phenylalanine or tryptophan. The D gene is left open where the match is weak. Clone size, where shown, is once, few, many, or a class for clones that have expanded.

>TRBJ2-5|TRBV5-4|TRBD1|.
CASSHRGREGETQYF
TGTGCCAGCAGCCACAGGGGGCGAGAGGGAGAGACCCAGTACTTC
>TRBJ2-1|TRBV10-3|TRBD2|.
CAISDSGRGHEQFF
TGTGCCATCAGTGATAGCGGGAGGGGGCATGAGCAGTTCTTC
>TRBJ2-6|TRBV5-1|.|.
CASTGPSGANVLTF
TGCGCCAGCACAGGGCCCTCAGGGGCCAACGTCCTGACTTTC
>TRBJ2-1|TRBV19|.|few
CASSTGVGRNEQFF
TGTGCCAGTAGTACGGGAGTGGGTAGGAATGAGCAGTTCTTC
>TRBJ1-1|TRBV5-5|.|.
CASSTHRNTEAFF
TGTGCCAGCAGCACTCACAGGAACACTGAAGCTTTCTTT
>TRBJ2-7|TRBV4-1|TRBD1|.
CASSHRQGYEQYF
TGCGCCAGCAGCCACCGACAGGGGTACGAGCAGTACTTC
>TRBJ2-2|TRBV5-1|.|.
CASRMGGLGNTGELFF
TGCGCCAGCAGGATGGGAGGACTCGGGAACACCGGGGAGCTGTTTTTT
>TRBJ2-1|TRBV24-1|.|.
CATAGTPLNEQFF
TGTGCCACTGCCGGGACACCCTTAAATGAGCAGTTCTTC
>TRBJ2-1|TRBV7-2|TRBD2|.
CASSLGLAGGEQFF
TGTGCCAGCAGCTTAGGGCTAGCGGGAGGTGAGCAGTTCTTC
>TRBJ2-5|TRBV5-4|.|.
CASSPDIQETQYF
TGTGCCAGCAGCCCTGACATACAAGAGACCCAGTACTTC
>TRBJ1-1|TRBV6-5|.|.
CASSPGTNTEAFF
TGTGCCAGCAGTCCCGGGACTAACACTGAAGCTTTCTTT
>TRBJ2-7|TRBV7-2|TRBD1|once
CASSLVGQGKPYEQYF
TGTGCCAGCAGCTTGGTGGGACAGGGGAAACCCTACGAGCAGTACTTC
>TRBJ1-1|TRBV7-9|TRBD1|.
CASSLGRQGGTEAFF
TGTGCCAGCAGCTTAGGTAGACAGGGAGGCACTGAAGCTTTCTTT
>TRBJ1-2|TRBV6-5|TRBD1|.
CASSYSGQGIGYGYTF
TGTGCCAGCAGTTACTCCGGACAGGGTATCGGATATGGCTACACCTTC
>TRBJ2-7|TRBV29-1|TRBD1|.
CSVETGGPYEQYF
TGCAGCGTTGAGACAGGGGGACCTTACGAGCAGTACTTC
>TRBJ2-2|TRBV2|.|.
CASTARTNTGELFF
TGTGCCAGCACCGCTAGGACGAACACCGGGGAGCTGTTTTTT
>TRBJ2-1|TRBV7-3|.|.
CASSLSLAKGLNEQFF
TGTGCCAGCAGCTTAAGTTTGGCGAAGGGGCTCAATGAGCAGTTCTTC
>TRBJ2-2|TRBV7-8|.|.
CASSFRHLLNTGELFF
TGTGCCAGCAGCTTCCGACACCTCCTGAACACCGGGGAGCTGTTTTTT
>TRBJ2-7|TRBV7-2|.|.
CASSLSTATYEQYF
TGTGCCAGCAGCTTAAGCACAGCCACCTACGAGCAGTACTTC
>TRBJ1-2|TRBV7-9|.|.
CASSQGTGLYSANNYGYTF
TGTGCCAGCAGCCAAGGAACAGGGCTTTATTCAGCGAATAACTATGGCTACACCTTC
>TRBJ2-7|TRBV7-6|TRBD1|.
CASSLKQGVEQYF
TGTGCCAGCAGCTTAAAGCAGGGGGTCGAGCAGTACTTC
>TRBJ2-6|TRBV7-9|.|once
CASSRSTGFLTGGANVLTF
TGTGCCAGCAGCCGTTCGACAGGCTTTTTAACCGGTGGGGCCAACGTCCTGACTTTC
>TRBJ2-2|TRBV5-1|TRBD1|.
CASVQGANTGELFF
TGCGCCAGCGTACAGGGGGCGAACACCGGGGAGCTGTTTTTT
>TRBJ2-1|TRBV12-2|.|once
CASRFRAGNSSYNEQFF
TGTGCAAGTCGCTTTCGAGCGGGGAACAGCTCCTACAATGAGCAGTTCTTC
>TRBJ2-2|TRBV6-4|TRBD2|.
CASRPFSGGTGELFF
TGTGCCAGCAGACCCTTTAGCGGGGGGACCGGGGAGCTGTTTTTT
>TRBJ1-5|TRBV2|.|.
CASRDSRTGQPQHF
TGTGCCAGCAGGGATTCTAGAACGGGTCAGCCCCAGCATTTT
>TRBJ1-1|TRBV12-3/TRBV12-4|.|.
CASSPYTEAFF
TGTGCCAGCAGCCCCTACACTGAAGCTTTCTTT
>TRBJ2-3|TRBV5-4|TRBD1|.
CASSFLQGAGDTQYF
TGTGCCAGCAGCTTCTTGCAGGGGGCTGGAGATACGCAGTATTTT
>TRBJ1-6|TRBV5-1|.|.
CATGEGYNNSPLHF
TGCGCCACCGGGGAGGGGTACAATAATTCACCCCTCCACTTT
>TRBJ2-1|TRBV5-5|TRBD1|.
CASILNPGQDTYNEQFF
TGTGCCAGCATTCTGAATCCGGGACAGGATACCTACAATGAGCAGTTCTTC
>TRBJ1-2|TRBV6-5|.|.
CASSSEGIYGYTF
TGTGCCAGCAGCAGTGAGGGCATTTATGGCTACACCTTC
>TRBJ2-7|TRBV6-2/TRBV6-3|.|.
CASSSAYEQYF
TGTGCCAGCAGTTCTGCCTACGAGCAGTACTTC
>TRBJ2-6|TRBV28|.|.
CASSSPGRAGANVLTF
TGTGCCAGCAGTTCACCGGGAAGGGCTGGGGCCAACGTCCTGACTTTC
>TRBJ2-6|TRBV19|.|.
CASWGLSGANVLTF
TGTGCCAGTTGGGGCTTATCTGGGGCCAACGTCCTGACTTTC
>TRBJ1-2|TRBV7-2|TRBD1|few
CASSLLLGQGNYGYTF
TGTGCCAGCAGCTTGTTGCTGGGACAGGGTAACTATGGCTACACCTTC
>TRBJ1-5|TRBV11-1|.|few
CASSHGGNRQPQHF
TGTGCCAGCAGCCACGGAGGGAATCGACAGCCCCAGCATTTT
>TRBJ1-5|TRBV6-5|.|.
CASSAAGGGGEPQHF
TGTGCCAGCAGCGCCGCCGGGGGAGGGGGAGAGCCCCAGCATTTT
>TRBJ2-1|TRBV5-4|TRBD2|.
CASSPGLGDEQFF
TGTGCCAGCAGCCCGGGACTAGGTGATGAGCAGTTCTTC
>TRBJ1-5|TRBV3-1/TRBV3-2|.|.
CASSRTRGYQPQHF
TGTGCCAGCAGCCGCACTCGGGGATACCAGCCCCAGCATTTT
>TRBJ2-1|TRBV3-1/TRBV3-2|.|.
CASSQGRGGYNEQFF
TGTGCCAGCAGCCAAGGAAGGGGTGGCTACAATGAGCAGTTCTTC
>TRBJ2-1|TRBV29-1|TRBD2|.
CSVVLADINYNEQFF
TGCAGCGTTGTGCTAGCGGACATAAACTACAATGAGCAGTTCTTC
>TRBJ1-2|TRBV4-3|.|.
CASSQEGDGYTF
TGCGCCAGCAGCCAAGAAGGGGATGGCTACACCTTC
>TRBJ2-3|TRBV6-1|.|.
CASSVGVAPMPGTQYF
TGTGCCAGCAGTGTCGGTGTAGCTCCTATGCCGGGTACGCAGTATTTT
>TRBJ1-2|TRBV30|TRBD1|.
CAWSPPDRARGYTF
TGTGCCTGGAGTCCCCCGGACAGGGCCCGTGGCTACACCTTC
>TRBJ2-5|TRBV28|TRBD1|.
CASSVTGQETQYF
TGTGCCAGCAGTGTGACAGGGCAAGAGACCCAGTACTTC
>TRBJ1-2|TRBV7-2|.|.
CASSLRTATNYGYTF
TGTGCCAGCAGCCTACGGACAGCTACTAACTATGGCTACACCTTC
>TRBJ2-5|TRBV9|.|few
CASSVYSSQETQYF
TGTGCCAGCAGCGTATATTCTAGTCAAGAGACCCAGTACTTC
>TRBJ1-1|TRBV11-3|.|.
CASSGQPNTEAFF
TGTGCCAGCAGCGGACAGCCAAACACTGAAGCTTTCTTT
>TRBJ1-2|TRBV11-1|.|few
CASSLEGSGNYGYTF
TGTGCCAGCAGCTTAGAGGGCAGCGGAAACTATGGCTACACCTTC
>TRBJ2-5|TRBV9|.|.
CASSVRGVETQYF
TGTGCCAGCAGCGTCAGGGGCGTAGAGACCCAGTACTTC
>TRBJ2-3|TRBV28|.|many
CASSERDSGTDTQYF
TGTGCCAGCAGCGAACGGGACTCCGGCACAGATACGCAGTATTTT
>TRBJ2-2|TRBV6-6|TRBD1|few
CASSPRTGGRSGRELFF
TGTGCCAGCAGTCCAAGGACAGGGGGAAGAAGTGGCAGGGAGCTGTTTTTT
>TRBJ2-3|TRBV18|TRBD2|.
CASSPVTSGWDTQYF
TGTGCCAGCTCACCAGTTACTAGCGGTTGGGATACGCAGTATTTT
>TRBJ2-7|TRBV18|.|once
CASSPMLAYEQYF
TGTGCCAGCTCACCGATGCTAGCTTACGAGCAGTACTTC
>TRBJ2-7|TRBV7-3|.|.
CASSLGERKEQYF
TGTGCCAGCAGCTTGGGAGAGCGGAAGGAGCAGTACTTC